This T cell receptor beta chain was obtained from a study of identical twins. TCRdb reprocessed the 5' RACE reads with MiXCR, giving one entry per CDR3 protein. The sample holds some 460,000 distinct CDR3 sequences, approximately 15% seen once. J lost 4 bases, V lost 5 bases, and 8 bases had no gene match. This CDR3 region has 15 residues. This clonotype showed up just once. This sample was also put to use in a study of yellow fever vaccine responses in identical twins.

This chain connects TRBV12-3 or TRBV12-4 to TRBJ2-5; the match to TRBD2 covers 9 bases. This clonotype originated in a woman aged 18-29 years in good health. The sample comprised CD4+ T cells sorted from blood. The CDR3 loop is CASSPLGTSLETQYF. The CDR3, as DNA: TGTGCCAGCAGTCCCTTGGGGACTAGCTTAGAGACCCAGTACTTC.